This T cell receptor (beta chain) came from a study of kidney transplant recipient with SARS-CoV-2 infection. TCRdb fed the reads into MiXCR, producing one record per CDR3 protein. The sample lists 200,000 to 250,000 distinct CDR3 sequences, about 28% occurring once. This clonotype was seen repeatedly, ten times or more. Germline V gene sequence: CDR1 KGHDR, CDR2 SFDVKD. The length of the CDR3 is 16 residues. V shed 4 bases and J 5 bases; nucleotides not matched to a gene: 12. This sequence was found in a male patient aged 30 to 40 who had COVID-19 and was a kidney transplant recipient. Some T cells may be transferred from the graft donor. This material consisted of a blood sample, taken at baseline and on day 111 from a kidney transplant recipient. The chain couples TRBV24-1 to TRBJ1-1, with 7 bases identical to TRBD1. CDR3 sequence (DNA): TGTGCCACCAGTGACCCCCGACAGGGTGACGGGACTGAAGCTTTCTTT. As protein: CATSDPRQGDGTEAFF.